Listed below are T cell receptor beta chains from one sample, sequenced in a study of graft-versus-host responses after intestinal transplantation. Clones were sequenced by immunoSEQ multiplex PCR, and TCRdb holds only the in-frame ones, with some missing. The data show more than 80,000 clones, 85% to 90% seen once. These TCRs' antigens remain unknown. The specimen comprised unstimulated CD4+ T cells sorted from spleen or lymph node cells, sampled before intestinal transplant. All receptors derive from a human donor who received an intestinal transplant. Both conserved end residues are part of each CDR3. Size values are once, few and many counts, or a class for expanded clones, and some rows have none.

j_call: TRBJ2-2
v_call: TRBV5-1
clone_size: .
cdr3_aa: CASSTENRGGELFF

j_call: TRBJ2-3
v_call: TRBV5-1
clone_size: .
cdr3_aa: CASSWNSPDTQYF

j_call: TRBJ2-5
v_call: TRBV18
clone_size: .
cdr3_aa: CASSPRNGVEETQYF

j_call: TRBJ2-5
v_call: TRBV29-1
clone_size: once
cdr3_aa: CSVALRTSGGLETQYF

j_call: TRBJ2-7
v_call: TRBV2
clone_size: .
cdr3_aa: CASSALGRVNEQYF

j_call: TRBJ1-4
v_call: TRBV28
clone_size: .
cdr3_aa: CASESGPNEKLFF

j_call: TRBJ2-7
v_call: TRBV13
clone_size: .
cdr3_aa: CASSFRTSGSYSYEQYF

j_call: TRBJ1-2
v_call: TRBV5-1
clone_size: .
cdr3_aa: CASRRLQGAHGYTF

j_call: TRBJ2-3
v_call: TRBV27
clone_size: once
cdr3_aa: CASSLGFEGGWVSTDTQYF

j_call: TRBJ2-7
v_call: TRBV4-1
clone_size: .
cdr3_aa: CASSQDRTGGFYEQYF

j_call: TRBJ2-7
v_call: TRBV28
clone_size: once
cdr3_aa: CASSFRGFSYEQYF

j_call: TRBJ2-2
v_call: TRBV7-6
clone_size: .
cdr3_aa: CASSPPVTGELFF

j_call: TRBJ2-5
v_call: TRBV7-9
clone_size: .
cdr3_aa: CASSSWTGETQYF

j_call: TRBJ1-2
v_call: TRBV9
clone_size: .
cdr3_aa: CASSVAGTGGLGGYTF

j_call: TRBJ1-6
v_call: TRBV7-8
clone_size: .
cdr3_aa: CASSPTGVDSPLHF

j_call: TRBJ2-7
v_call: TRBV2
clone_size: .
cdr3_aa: CASRGLAAYEQYF

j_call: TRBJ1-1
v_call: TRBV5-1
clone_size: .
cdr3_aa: CASSSTGGNTEAFF

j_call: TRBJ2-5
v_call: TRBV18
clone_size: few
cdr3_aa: CASSPLSLSAQYF

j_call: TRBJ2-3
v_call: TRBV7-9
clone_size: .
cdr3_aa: CASSLAGLAGDTQYF

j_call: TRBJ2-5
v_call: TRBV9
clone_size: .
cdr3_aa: CASSVEGGSETQYF

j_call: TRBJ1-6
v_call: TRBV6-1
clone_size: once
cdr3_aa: CAVRTRQVYNSPLHF

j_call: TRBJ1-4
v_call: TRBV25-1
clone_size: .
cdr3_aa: CASSVTGGIYEKLFF

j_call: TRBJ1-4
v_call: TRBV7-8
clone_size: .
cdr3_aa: CASSLVGGANEKLFF

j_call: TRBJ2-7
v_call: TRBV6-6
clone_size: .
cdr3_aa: CASSRRDRGDEQYF

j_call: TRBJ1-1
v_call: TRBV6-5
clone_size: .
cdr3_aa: CASSTTGGVNTEAFF

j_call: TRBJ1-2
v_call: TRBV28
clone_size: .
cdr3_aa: CASSSGRVGGYTF

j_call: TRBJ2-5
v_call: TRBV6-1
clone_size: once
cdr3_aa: CASPGGTEGQQYF

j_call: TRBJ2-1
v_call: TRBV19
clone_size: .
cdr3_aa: CASSHVGGNEQFF

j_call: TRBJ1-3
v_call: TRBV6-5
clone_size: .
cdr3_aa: CASSYSTAGNTIYF

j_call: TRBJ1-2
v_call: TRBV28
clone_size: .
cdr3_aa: CASSQGSISYTF

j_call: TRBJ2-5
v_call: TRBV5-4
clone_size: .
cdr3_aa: CASSSGQGQETQYF

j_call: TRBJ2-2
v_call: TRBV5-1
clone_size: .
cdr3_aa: CASSLGLATNTGELFF

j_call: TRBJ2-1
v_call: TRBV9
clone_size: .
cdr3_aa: CASSVGGGYNEQFF

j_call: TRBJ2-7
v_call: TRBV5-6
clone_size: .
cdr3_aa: CASSLRGGPIGYEQYF

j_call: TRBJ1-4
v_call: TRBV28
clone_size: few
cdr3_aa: CASSLRQGRKLFF

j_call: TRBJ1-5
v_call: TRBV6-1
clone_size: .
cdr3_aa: CASSEGIANQPQHF

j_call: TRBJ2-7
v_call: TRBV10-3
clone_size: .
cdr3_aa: CAISESTVSSYEQYF

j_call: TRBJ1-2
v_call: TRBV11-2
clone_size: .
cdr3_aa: CASSFGGGTGYTF

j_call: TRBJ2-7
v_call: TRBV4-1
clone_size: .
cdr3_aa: CASGGPGYYEQYF

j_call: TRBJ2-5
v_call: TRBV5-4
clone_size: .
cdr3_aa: CASSTGTSGGEETQYF

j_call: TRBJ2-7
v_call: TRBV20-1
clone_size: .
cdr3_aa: CSGSGAYEQYF